A selection of T cell receptor beta chains follows, all from one sample in a study of blood T cell repertoires in COVID-19. TCRdb keeps only in-frame clones here, not all; method: immunoSEQ multiplex PCR. The data hold about 76,000 clones, with approximately 81% observed a single time. What was sequenced was peripheral blood. These receptors were collected from a man between 60 and 75 years old with COVID-19, enrolled during active disease. Each CDR3 is given without its conserved first and last residue. Each record gives: V gene, J gene, CDR3 protein.

V: TRBV6-4
J: TRBJ2-1
CDR3: ASSDSGAANEQF

V: TRBV2
J: TRBJ1-1
CDR3: ASTGGPGQGSEAF

V: TRBV29-1
J: TRBJ2-1
CDR3: SVDPSSYNEQF

V: TRBV30
J: TRBJ2-2
CDR3: AWSSSSNTGELF

V: TRBV11-2
J: TRBJ1-3
CDR3: ASSLVGDRGHTIY

V: TRBV28
J: TRBJ2-5
CDR3: ASSLVQQETQY

V: TRBV5-1
J: TRBJ1-1
CDR3: ASSLSATGNTEAF

V: TRBV5-1
J: TRBJ1-2
CDR3: ASSPGQGRYGYT

V: TRBV5-6
J: TRBJ1-6
CDR3: ASSLQGPNSPLH

V: TRBV6-5
J: TRBJ2-2
CDR3: ASQPRAGSLGELF

V: TRBV7-2
J: TRBJ1-6
CDR3: ASSRGTGVSPLH

V: TRBV3-1/TRBV3-2
J: TRBJ1-2
CDR3: ASSQGQNGYT

V: TRBV10-1
J: TRBJ1-1
CDR3: ASSESRGYDTEAF

V: TRBV5-1
J: TRBJ1-1
CDR3: ASKLALQGTEAF

V: TRBV5-1
J: TRBJ1-1
CDR3: ASSFQAGGTEAF

V: TRBV28
J: TRBJ1-1
CDR3: ASSRIDRNTEAF

V: TRBV11-1
J: TRBJ2-7
CDR3: ASSFPGQGHQY

V: TRBV3-1/TRBV3-2
J: TRBJ1-2
CDR3: ASSQGISNSGSDGYT

V: TRBV3-1/TRBV3-2
J: TRBJ2-5
CDR3: ASSQESAGTQY

V: TRBV12-3/TRBV12-4
J: TRBJ2-7
CDR3: ASSFPGEHEQY

V: TRBV2
J: TRBJ2-2
CDR3: ASSGGGGTNTGELF

V: TRBV7-3
J: TRBJ2-1
CDR3: ASSSRTSGYNEQF

V: TRBV5-1
J: TRBJ1-1
CDR3: ASSQPYRGKLTEAF

V: TRBV7-3
J: TRBJ2-1
CDR3: ASSSAASGNGAEQF

V: TRBV9
J: TRBJ2-1
CDR3: ASSVTSVGEQF

V: TRBV18
J: TRBJ1-2
CDR3: ASSPDGNYGYT

V: TRBV7-3
J: TRBJ2-1
CDR3: ASSLDRGYNEQF

V: TRBV19
J: TRBJ2-1
CDR3: ASSTAYRVRHNEQF

V: TRBV2
J: TRBJ1-2
CDR3: ASSKNRELNYGYT

V: TRBV5-1
J: TRBJ2-3
CDR3: ASSLPSSGASDTQY

V: TRBV18
J: TRBJ1-6
CDR3: ASSRNLQERGSPLH

V: TRBV5-5
J: TRBJ1-4
CDR3: ASSLDISEKLF

V: TRBV18
J: TRBJ2-7
CDR3: ASSRDDLGHGQY